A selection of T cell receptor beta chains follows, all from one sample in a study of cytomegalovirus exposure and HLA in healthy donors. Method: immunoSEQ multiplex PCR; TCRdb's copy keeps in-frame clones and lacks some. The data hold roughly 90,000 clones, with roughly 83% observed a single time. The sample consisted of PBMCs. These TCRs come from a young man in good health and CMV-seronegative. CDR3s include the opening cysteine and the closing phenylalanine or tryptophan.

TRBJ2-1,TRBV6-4,CASSDGLAGGDEQFF
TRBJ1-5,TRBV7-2,CASSLDLWARQPQHF
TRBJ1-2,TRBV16,CASSPSNRGHDGYTF
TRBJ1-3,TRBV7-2,CASSLGTVSGNTIYF
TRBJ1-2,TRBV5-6,CASSLTTGQRGYTF
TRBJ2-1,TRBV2,CASRGTSGASYNEQFF
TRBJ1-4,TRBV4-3,CASSLGTPGLGEKLFF
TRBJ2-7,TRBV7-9,CASSPRTSWEQYF
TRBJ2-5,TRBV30,CAWSRLAGGSRETQYF
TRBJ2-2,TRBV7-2,CASSLEALGTGELFF
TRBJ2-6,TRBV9,CASSVELGATDRAGANVLTF
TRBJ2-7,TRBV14,CASSLLGKSSYEQYF
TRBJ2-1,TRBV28,CASKALAGWDEQFF
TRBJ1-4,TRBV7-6,CASSLLTGGPNEKLFF
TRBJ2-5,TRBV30,CAWNMWTPTETQYF
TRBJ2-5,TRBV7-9,CASSSSPGGNQETQYF
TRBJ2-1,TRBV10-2,CASSDGGRAGEQFF
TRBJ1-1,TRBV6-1,CAGREEDRLNTEAFF
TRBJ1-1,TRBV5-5,CASSLYQEVSTEAFF
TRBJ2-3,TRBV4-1,CASSQDDRGTDTQYF
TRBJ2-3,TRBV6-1,CASRTGGDTQYF
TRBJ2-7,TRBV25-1,CASSEHHSMAGEQYF
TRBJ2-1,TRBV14,CASSHGGSSYNEQFF
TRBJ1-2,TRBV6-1,CATQGAGGYTF
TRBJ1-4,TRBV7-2,CASSPPGATNEKLFF
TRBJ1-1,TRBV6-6,CASSMNRDTEAFF
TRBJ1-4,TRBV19,CASSTAGPSLSTNEKLFF
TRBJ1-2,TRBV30,CAWSVLPGSGYTF
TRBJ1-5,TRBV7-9,CASSLQGGREPQHF
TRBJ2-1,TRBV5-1,CASSLINEQFF
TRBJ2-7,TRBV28,CASSHAGDLYEQYF
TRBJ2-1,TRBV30,CAWSALASNEQFF